The present T cell receptor (beta chain) was sequenced within a study of cytomegalovirus exposure and HLA in healthy donors. General study results and limits: The authors later found TCR association rates varying by HLA locus, with DRB1 most and HLA-C fewest. Donors were assumed by presence/absence analyses to have roughly uniform sequencing depth. Analysis was carried out at a later point, and it linked a missense DCLRE1C variant to TCR beta V- and J-gene trimming. HLA alleles were associated with 15,000 to 20,000 TCR beta sequences in a later analysis at 0.05 false discovery rate.

The CDR3 is made up of 11 amino acids. The J segment lost 12 bases and the V segment lost 5 bases, leaving 5 bases of the junction unmatched. Per the germline V gene, CDR1 is LNHDA and CDR2 is SQIVND (reference sequence). Comments on this clone: Antigen: not known.

Primers for the PCR totalled 60 Vbeta and 13 Jbeta. Repertoires were generated with immunoSEQ multiplex PCR, while TCRdb's copy carries only in-frame clones and drops some. The sample has around 94,000 clones; 60% to 80% are singletons. The rearrangement links TRBV19 to TRBJ2-5, with 8 bases fitting TRBD1. The sample comprised PBMCs. The TCR comes from a male donor in good health and CMV-seropositive. The DNA of the CDR3 is TGTGCCAGTAGTCGACAGGGGATAGAGTACTTC. Its protein is CASSRQGIEYF.